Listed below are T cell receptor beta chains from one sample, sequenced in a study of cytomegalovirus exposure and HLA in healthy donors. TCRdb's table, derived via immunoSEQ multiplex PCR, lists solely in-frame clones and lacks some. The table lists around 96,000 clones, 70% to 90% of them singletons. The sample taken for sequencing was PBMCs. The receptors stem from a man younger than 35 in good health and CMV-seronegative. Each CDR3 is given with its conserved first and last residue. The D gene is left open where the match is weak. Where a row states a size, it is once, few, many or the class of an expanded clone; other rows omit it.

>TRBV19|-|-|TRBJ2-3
CASAQTYTDTQYF
TGTGCCAGTGCCCAGACTTATACAGATACGCAGTATTTT
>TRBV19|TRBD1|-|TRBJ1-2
CASSSKTGANYGYTF
TGTGCCAGTAGTAGTAAGACAGGGGCTAACTATGGCTACACCTTC
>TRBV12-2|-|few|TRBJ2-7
CASRIGTGGAGEQYF
TGTGCAAGTCGCATCGGGACAGGGGGGGCTGGCGAGCAGTACTTC
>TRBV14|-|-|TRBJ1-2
CATPRQIGYGYTF
TGTGCCACCCCTAGACAGATTGGATATGGCTACACCTTC
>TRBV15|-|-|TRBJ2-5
CATSRDMETQYF
TGTGCCACCAGCAGAGATATGGAGACCCAGTACTTC
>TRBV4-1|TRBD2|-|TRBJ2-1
CASSQASGGHSYNEQFF
TGCGCCAGCAGCCAAGCCAGCGGGGGACACTCCTACAATGAGCAGTTCTTC
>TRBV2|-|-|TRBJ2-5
CASNLRQAGETQYF
TGTGCCAGCAATCTGAGACAGGCTGGGGAGACCCAGTACTTC
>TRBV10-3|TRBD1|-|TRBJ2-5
CAISEGTVQETQYF
TGTGCCATCAGTGAGGGGACAGTCCAAGAGACCCAGTACTTC
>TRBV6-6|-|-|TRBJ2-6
CASSQQAGANVLTF
TGTGCCAGCAGCCAACAGGCGGGGGCCAACGTCCTGACTTTC
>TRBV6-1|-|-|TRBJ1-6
CASDTAKGQNSPLHF
TGTGCCAGCGACACAGCCAAGGGACAAAATTCACCCCTCCACTTT
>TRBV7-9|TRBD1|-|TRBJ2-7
CASSLAGDSLEQYF
TGTGCCAGCAGCTTAGCGGGGGACAGTTTAGAGCAGTACTTC
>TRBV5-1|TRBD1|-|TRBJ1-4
CASSPDRGREKLFF
TGCGCCAGCAGCCCGGACAGGGGGCGTGAAAAACTGTTTTTT
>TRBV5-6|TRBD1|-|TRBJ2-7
CASSGTDRGRYEQYF
TGTGCCAGCAGCGGAACGGACAGGGGTCGTTACGAGCAGTACTTC
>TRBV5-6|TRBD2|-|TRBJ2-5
CASSRGTSGLRPQETQYF
TGTGCCAGCAGCCGTGGGACTAGCGGGCTGAGACCCCAAGAGACCCAGTACTTC
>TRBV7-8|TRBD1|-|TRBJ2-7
CASSRQGGIGEQYF
TGTGCCAGCAGCCGACAGGGGGGAATCGGCGAGCAGTACTTC
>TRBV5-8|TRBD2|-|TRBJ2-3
CASSPGTSGTDTQYF
TGTGCCAGCAGCCCCGGGACTAGCGGAACAGATACGCAGTATTTT
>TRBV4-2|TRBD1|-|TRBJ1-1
CASSQLGQVNTEAFF
TGTGCCAGCAGCCAACTGGGACAGGTCAACACTGAAGCTTTCTTT
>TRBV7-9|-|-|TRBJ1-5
CASSLVGGPSNQPQHF
TGTGCCAGCAGCTTAGTGGGAGGCCCGAGCAATCAGCCCCAGCATTTT
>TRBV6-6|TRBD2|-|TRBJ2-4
CASRRGEGKNIQYF
TGTGCCAGCAGGCGGGGGGAGGGTAAAAACATTCAGTACTTC
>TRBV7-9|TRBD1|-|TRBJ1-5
CASSSTDRHKKHF
TGTGCCAGCAGCTCAACGGACAGGCATAAGAAGCATTTT
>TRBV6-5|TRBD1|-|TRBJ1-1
CASSEGGPNTEAFF
TGTGCCAGCAGTGAAGGGGGCCCGAACACTGAAGCTTTCTTT
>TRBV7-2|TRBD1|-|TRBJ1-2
CASSPGQGRFYGYTF
TGTGCCAGCAGCCCGGGACAGGGACGATTCTATGGCTACACCTTC
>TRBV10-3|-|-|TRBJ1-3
CAISLNQQAANTIYF
TGTGCCATCAGCCTGAACCAACAGGCCGCAAACACCATATATTTT
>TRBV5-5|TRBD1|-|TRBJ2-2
CASRFRQGALTGELFF
TGTGCCAGCAGGTTCCGACAGGGGGCGCTTACCGGGGAGCTGTTTTTT
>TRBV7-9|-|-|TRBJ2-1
CSSSLGGWEQRYNEQFF
TGTTCCAGCAGCTTAGGAGGATGGGAGCAGAGATACAATGAGCAGTTCTTC
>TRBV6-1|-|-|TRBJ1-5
CASTATGYSGPQHF
TGTGCCAGCACCGCTACAGGGTACTCGGGACCCCAGCATTTT
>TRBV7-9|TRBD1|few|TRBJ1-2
CASSRNRGGTF
TGTGCCAGCAGCCGAAACAGGGGCGGCACCTTC
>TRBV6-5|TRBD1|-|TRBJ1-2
CASSYRGQGLGYTF
TGTGCCAGCAGTTACAGGGGACAGGGCTTAGGCTACACCTTC
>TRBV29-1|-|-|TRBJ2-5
CSVGEQGPETQYF
TGCAGCGTTGGGGAACAGGGCCCAGAGACCCAGTACTTC
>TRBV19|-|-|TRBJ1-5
CASTIRITGSGNQPQHF
TGTGCCAGTACCATAAGGATTACAGGTTCGGGTAATCAGCCCCAGCATTTT
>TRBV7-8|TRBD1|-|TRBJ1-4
CASSSIWDRDHEKLFF
TGTGCCAGCAGCTCGATATGGGACAGGGATCATGAAAAACTGTTTTTT
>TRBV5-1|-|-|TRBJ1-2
CASSFTVNYGYTF
TGCGCCAGCAGCTTTACAGTTAACTATGGCTACACCTTC
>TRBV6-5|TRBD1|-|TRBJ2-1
CASSSRQGARNEQFF
TGTGCCAGCAGCTCCCGACAGGGGGCCCGGAATGAGCAGTTCTTC
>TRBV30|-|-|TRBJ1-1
CAWSPRLASVAAAFF
TGTGCCTGGAGTCCCCGACTAGCCTCCGTGGCGGCGGCTTTCTTT
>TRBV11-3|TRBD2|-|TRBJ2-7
CASRRTSGRQGYEQYF
TGTGCCAGCAGGAGGACTAGCGGCCGACAGGGCTACGAGCAGTACTTC
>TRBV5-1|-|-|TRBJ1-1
CASSLFRVQNTEAFF
TGCGCCAGCAGCTTGTTCAGGGTCCAGAACACTGAAGCTTTCTTT
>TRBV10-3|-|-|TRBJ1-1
CAISEGNTGPRF
TGTGCCATCAGTGAGGGGAATACAGGGCCTAGGTTT
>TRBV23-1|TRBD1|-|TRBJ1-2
CASTQGTEDYGYTF
TGCGCCAGCACACAAGGGACAGAAGACTATGGCTACACCTTC
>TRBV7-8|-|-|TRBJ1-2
CASSYRQEAIGYTF
TGTGCCAGCAGCTATAGACAGGAGGCGATTGGCTACACCTTC
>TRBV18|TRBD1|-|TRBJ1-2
CASSPDGQGAYGYTF
TGTGCCAGCTCACCGGACGGACAGGGCGCCTATGGCTACACCTTC
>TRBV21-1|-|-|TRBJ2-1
CASSKWCSGGAGNEQFF
TGTGCCAGCAGCAAATGGTGTAGCGGGGGGGCCGGGAATGAGCAGTTCTTC
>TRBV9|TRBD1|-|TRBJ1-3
CASSVDPTPLGQGVSDTIYF
TGTGCCAGCAGCGTAGACCCCACACCACTTGGACAGGGGGTTTCGGACACCATATATTTT